This TCR beta chain derives from a study of CD8 T cells in Susac syndrome. It was with random hexamers that 0.5 to 1 ug RNA was reverse transcribed. The TCR beta CDR3 was amplified by immunoSEQ multiplex PCR across 54 Vbeta, 13 Jbeta. TCRdb independently ran MiXCR on the immunoSEQ multiplex PCR reads; one entry per CDR3 protein. This sample has about 300,000 distinct CDR3 sequences, with 70% to 90% found just once. The CDR3 extends over 19 amino acids. V shed 3 bases and J 6 bases; nucleotides not matched to a gene: 11. Germline loops: CDR1 SEHNR, CDR2 FQNEAQ (reference sequence). Sequencing input: CD8+ T cells from PBMCs. The receptor was isolated from a human donor with multiple sclerosis. The V and J genes are TRBV7-9 and TRBJ2-1; 16 bases align to TRBD2. This CDR3 is CASSFGTSGRAIRSNEQFF. The DNA of the CDR3 is TGTGCCAGCAGCTTTGGGACTAGCGGGAGGGCCATCCGGAGCAATGAGCAGTTCTTC.